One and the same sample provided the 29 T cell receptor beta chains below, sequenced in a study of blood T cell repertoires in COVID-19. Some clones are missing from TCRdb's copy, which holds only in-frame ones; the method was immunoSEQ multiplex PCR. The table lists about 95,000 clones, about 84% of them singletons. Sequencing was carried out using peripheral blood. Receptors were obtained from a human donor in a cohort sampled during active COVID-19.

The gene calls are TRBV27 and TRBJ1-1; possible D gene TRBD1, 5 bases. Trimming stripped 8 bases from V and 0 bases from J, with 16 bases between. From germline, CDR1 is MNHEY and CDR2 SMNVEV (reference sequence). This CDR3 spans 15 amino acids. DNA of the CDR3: TGTGCCAGCCGAATCTCGGGGGTTATGAACACTGAAGCTTTCTTT. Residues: CASRISGVMNTEAFF.

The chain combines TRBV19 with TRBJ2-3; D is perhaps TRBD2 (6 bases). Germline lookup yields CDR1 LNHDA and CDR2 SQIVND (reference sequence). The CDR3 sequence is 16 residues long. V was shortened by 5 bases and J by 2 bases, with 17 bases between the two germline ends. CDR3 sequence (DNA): TGTGCCAGTAGTGACCAGCGGGCCGTTTTCACAGATACGCAGTATTTT. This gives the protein CASSDQRAVFTDTQYF.

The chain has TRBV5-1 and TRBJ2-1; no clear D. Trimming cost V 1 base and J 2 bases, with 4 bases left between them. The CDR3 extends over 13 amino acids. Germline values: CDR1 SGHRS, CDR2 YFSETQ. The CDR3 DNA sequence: TGCGCCAGCAGCTTGTACACCTACAATGAGCAGTTCTTC. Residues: CASSLYTYNEQFF.

CDR3 coding DNA: TGTGCCAGCAGTGAACTCTGGCGGAATGGCTACACCTTC. It encodes CASSELWRNGYTF. The chain recombines TRBV6-1 with TRBJ1-2; D call uncertain. V was trimmed by 2 bases and J by 6 bases, leaving 10 bases between them. This CDR3 comprises 13 residues. In germline, CDR1 is MNHNS, CDR2 SASEGT.

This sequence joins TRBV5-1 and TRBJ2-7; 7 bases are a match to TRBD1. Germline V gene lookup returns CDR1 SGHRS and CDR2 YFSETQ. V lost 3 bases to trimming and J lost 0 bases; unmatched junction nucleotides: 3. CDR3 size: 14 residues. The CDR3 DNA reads TGCGCCAGCAGCTCGACAGGGCCCTCCTACGAGCAGTACTTC. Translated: CASSSTGPSYEQYF. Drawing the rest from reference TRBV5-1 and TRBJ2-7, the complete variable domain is KAGVTQTPRYLIKTRGQQVTLSCSPISGHRSVSWYQQTPGQGLQFLFEYFSETQRNKGNFPGRFSGRQFSNSRSEMNVSTLELGDSALYLCASSSTGPSYEQYFGPGTRLTVT.

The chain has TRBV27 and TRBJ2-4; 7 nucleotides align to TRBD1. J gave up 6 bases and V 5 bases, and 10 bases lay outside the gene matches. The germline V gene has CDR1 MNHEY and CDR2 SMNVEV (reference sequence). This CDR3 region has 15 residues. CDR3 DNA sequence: TGTGCCAGCAGTCCCATATCGGGACAGATAAACATTCAGTACTTC. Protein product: CASSPISGQINIQYF.

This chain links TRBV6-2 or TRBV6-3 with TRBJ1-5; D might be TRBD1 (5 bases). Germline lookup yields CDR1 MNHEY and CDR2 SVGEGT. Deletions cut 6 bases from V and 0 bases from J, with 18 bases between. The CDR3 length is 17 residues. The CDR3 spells CASSPAERGYSNQPQHF. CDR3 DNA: TGTGCCAGCAGCCCTGCCGAAAGGGGTTATAGCAATCAGCCCCAGCATTTT.

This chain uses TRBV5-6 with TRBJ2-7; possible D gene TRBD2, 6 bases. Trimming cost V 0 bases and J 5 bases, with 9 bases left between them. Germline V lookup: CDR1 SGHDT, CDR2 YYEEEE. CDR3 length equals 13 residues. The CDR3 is CASSLGLEDEQYF. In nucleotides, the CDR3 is TGTGCCAGCAGCTTGGGACTAGAAGACGAGCAGTACTTC.

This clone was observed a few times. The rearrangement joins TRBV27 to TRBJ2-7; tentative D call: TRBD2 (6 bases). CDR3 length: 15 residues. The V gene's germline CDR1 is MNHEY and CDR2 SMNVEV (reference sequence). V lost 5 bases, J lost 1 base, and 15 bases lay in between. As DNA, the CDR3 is TGTGCCAGCAGTCTATATAGCGGATCTTCCTACGAGCAGTACTTC. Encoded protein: CASSLYSGSSYEQYF.

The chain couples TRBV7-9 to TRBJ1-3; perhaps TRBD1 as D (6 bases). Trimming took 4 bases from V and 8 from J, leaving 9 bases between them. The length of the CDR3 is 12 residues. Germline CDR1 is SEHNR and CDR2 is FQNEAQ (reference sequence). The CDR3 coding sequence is TGTGCCAGCAGCTCAGGGGTGGACACCATATATTTT. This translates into CASSSGVDTIYF. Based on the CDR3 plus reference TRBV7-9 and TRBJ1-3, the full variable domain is DTGVSQNPRHKITKRGQNVTFRCDPISEHNRLYWYRQTLGQGPEFLTYFQNEAQLEKSRLLSDRFSAERPKGSFSTLEIQRTEQGDSAMYLCASSSGVDTIYFGEGSWLTVV.

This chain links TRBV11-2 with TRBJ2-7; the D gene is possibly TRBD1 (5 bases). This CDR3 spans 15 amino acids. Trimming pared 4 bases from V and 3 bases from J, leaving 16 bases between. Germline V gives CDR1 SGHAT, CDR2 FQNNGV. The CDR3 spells CASSYIPQGGYEQYF. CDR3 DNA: TGTGCCAGCAGCTACATCCCCCAGGGTGGCTACGAGCAGTACTTC.

As DNA, the CDR3 is TGTGCCAGCAGTTACGGGACTAGCGTGATTCAAGAGACCCAGTACTTC. As protein: CASSYGTSVIQETQYF. The rearrangement links TRBV6-5 to TRBJ2-5, with TRBD2 identical over 10 bases. V lost 2 bases and J lost 2; bases outside the gene matches: 5. Germline assignment: CDR1 MNHEY and CDR2 SVGAGI. CDR3 length equals 16 residues.

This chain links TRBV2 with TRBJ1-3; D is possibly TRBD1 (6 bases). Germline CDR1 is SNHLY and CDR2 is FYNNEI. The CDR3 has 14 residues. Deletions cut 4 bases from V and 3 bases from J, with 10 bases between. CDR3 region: CASSVNRVGNTIYF. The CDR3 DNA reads TGTGCCAGCAGTGTGAACAGGGTTGGAAACACCATATATTTT.

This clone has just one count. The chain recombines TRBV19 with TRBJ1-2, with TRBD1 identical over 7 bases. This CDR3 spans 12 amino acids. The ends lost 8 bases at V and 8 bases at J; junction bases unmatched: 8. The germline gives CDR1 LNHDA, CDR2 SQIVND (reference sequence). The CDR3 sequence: CASEGQIGGYTF. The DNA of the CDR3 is TGTGCCAGTGAGGGACAGATCGGGGGCTACACCTTC. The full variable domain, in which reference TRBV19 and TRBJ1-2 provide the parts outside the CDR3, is DGGITQSPKYLFRKEGQNVTLSCEQNLNHDAMYWYRQDPGQGLRLIYYSQIVNDFQKGDIAEGYSVSREKKESFPLTVTSAQKNPTAFYLCASEGQIGGYTFGSGTRLTVV.

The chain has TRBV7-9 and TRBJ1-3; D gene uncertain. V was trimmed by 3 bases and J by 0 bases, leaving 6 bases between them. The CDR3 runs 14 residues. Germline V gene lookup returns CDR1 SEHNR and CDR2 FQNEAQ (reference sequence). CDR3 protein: CASSFPVSGNTIYF. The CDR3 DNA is TGTGCCAGCAGCTTCCCCGTCTCTGGAAACACCATATATTTT.

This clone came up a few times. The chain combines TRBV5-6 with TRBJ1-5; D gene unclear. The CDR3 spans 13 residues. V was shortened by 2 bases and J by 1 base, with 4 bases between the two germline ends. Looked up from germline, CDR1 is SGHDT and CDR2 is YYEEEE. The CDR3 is CASSFGSNQPQHF. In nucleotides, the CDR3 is TGTGCCAGCAGCTTTGGCAGCAATCAGCCCCAGCATTTT.

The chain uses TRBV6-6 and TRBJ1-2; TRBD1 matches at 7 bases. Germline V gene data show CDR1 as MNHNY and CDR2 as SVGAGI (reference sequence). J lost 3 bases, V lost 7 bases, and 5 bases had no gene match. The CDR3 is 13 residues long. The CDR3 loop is CASKPGTDYGYTF. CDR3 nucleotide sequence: TGTGCCAGCAAACCCGGGACAGACTATGGCTACACCTTC.

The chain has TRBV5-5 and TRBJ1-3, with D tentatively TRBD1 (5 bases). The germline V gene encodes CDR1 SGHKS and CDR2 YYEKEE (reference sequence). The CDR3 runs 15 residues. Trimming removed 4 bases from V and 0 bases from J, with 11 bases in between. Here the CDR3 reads CASSADSDSGNTIYF. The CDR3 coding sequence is TGTGCCAGCAGCGCCGACAGTGACTCTGGAAACACCATATATTTT.

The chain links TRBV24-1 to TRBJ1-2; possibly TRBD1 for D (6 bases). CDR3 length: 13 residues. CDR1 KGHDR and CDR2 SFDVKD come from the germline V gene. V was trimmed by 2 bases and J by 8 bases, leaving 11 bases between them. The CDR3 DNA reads TGTGCCACCAGTGATTACCAGGGGAAGGGCTACACCTTC. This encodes CATSDYQGKGYTF.

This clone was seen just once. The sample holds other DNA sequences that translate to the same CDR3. The CDR3 nucleotides read TGTGCCAGCTCACCACAGGGAGCTAACTATGGCTACACCTTC. Its protein product is CASSPQGANYGYTF. The chain has TRBV18 and TRBJ1-2; D uncertain. Germline V CDR1 and CDR2: KGHSH, LQKENI. The CDR3 length is 14 residues. V lost 1 base to trimming and J lost 0 bases, with 6 bases between them.

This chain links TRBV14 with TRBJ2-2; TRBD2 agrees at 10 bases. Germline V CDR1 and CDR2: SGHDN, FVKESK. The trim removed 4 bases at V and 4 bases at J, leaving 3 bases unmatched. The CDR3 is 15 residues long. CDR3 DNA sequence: TGTGCCAGCAGCCCACGACTAGCGGGCACCGGGGAGCTGTTTTTT. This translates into CASSPRLAGTGELFF.

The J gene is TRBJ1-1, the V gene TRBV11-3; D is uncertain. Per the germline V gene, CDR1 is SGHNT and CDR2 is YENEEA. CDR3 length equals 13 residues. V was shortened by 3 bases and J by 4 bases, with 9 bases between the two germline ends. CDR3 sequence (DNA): TGTGCCAGCAGCTTCACGCTCGGCACTGAAGCTTTCTTT. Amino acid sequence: CASSFTLGTEAFF. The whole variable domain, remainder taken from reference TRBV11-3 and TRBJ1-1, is EAGVVQSPRYKIIEKKQPVAFWCNPISGHNTLYWYLQNLGQGPELLIRYENEEAVDDSQLPKDRFSAERLKGVDSTLKIQPAELGDSAVYLCASSFTLGTEAFFGQGTRLTVV.

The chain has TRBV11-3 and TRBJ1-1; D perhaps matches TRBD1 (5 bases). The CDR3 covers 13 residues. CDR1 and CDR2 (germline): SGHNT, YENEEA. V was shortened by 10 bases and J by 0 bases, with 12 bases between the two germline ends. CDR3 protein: CAKTSGVNTEAFF. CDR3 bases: TGTGCCAAAACATCGGGGGTGAACACTGAAGCTTTCTTT.

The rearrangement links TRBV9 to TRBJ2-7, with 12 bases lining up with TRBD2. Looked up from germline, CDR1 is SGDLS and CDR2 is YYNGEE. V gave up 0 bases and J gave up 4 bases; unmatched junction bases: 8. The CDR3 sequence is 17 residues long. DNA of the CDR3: TGTGCCAGCAGCGTAGCTAGCGGGAGGGCCGGAGTATACGAGCAGTACTTC. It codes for CASSVASGRAGVYEQYF. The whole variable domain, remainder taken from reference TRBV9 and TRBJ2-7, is DSGVTQTPKHLITATGQRVTLRCSPRSGDLSVYWYQQSLDQGLQFLIQYYNGEERAKGNILERFSAQQFPDLHSELNLSSLELGDSALYFCASSVASGRAGVYEQYFGPGTRLTVT.

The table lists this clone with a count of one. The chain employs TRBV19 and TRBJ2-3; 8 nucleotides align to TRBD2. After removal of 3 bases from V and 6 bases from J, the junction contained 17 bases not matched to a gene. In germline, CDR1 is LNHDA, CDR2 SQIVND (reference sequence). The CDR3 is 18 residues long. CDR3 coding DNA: TGTGCCAGTAGTATGGTTCCTCGACGGGGGGGACTAAGGGATACGCAGTATTTT. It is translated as CASSMVPRRGGLRDTQYF.

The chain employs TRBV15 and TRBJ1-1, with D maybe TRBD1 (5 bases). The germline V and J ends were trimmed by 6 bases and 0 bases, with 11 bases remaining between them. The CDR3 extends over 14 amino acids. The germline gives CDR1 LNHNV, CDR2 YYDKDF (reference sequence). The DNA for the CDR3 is TGTGCCACCAGGGGGCAGGGCCTGAACACTGAAGCTTTCTTT. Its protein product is CATRGQGLNTEAFF.

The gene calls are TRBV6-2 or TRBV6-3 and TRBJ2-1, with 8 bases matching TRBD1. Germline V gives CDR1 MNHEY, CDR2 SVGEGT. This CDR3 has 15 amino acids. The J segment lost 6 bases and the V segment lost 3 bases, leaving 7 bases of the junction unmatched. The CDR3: CASSYRQGIINEQFF. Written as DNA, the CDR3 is TGTGCCAGCAGTTATAGACAGGGGATTATCAATGAGCAGTTCTTC.

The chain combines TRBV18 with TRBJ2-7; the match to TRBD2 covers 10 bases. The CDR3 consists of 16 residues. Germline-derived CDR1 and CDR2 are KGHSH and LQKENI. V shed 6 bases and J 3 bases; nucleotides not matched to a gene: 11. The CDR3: CASSLTIAGGRYEQYF. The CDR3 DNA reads TGTGCCAGCTCCCTTACTATAGCGGGAGGCCGCTACGAGCAGTACTTC.

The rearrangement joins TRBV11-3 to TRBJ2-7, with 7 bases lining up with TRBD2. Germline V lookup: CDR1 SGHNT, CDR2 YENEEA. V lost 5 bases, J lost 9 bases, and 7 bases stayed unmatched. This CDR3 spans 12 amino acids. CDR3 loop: CASSKSGVGQYF. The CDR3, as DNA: TGTGCCAGCAGCAAGAGCGGGGTCGGGCAGTACTTC.